This TCR beta chain derives from a study of cytomegalovirus exposure and HLA in healthy donors. About the study: As released early, the data held some 85 million unique TCRs from HLA-typed donors. Of 300 to 450 genotyped donors, roughly 81% clustered with self-reported Caucasian donors.

In the PCR, 60 Vbeta and 13 Jbeta primers were used. Assay used: immunoSEQ multiplex PCR; TCRdb lists only in-frame clones, some missing. The table has 130,000 or so clones, around 80% seen once; the top ten hold about 2%. Regarding the study as a whole: In a later analysis, around 18,000 TCR beta sequences were associated with HLA alleles at 0.05 false discovery rate.

About this clone: As yet, its antigen is unknown.

Germline loops: CDR1 LNHDA, CDR2 SQIVND (reference sequence). This CDR3 has 17 residues. Unmatched junction bases numbered 13, after V lost 6 bases and J lost 2 bases. This sequence originates from a middle-aged man in good health and CMV-seronegative. Sample: PBMCs. The J gene is TRBJ2-3, the V gene TRBV19; the match to TRBD2 covers 8 bases. As DNA, the CDR3 is TGTGCCAGTAGAGGTACAGGAGTAGCGGGACCCACAGATACGCAGTATTTT. Translated, it gives CASRGTGVAGPTDTQYF.